This T cell receptor (beta chain) was sequenced for a study of T cells in Graves' hyperthyroidism and ophthalmopathy. Overall study results and limits: The authors' 13 V-J model separated ophthalmopathy from stable hyperthyroidism. Ophthalmopathy was model-predicted a median about six months pre-onset. Blood also carried most thyroid clonotypes expanded above 0.001.

Exclusion criteria comprised uncontrolled infection, other autoimmune disease, pregnancy or lactation. This CDR3 contains 17 residues. V was pared by 2 bases and J by 0 bases, with 15 bases between. In germline, CDR1 is SGDLS, CDR2 YYNGEE. As to this clonotype: Its specificity is unknown.

From RNA transcripts, TCR beta CDR3 regions were amplified. HTBI primers drove first-round RT-PCR of the TCR CDR3. TCRdb independently ran MiXCR on the multiplex PCR reads; one entry per CDR3 protein. Among 660,000 or so distinct CDR3 sequences, 45% were seen once, and the ten largest hold under 8%. The chain carries TRBV9 and TRBJ1-3; D possibly corresponds to TRBD1 (6 bases). The TCR comes from an adult man with Graves' disease, either hyperthyroidism or ophthalmopathy (not recorded which). Specimen: peripheral blood or thyroid tissue (not recorded which). This chain's CDR3 is CASSVAPGGPSGNTIYF. In DNA form, the CDR3 reads TGTGCCAGCAGCGTCGCCCCCGGGGGGCCCTCTGGAAACACCATATATTTT.